This T cell receptor (beta chain) was sequenced for a study of beta chain features in type 1 diabetes (dated by TCRdb to the late 2010s). In the study overall: Mean age, gender distribution, total cell number and subset yield were not different between patients and healthy donors. Regulatory and stem cell-like memory subsets were isolated from only 8 patients and about 8 healthy donors, whereas naive and central memory subsets came from all 30 or so donors. A total of some 100,000,000 sorted cells were examined across all samples, and the number of cells per subset was strongly correlated with RNA yield. The study compared TCRB repertoires of sorted circulating CD4+ T cell subsets between recently diagnosed type 1 diabetes patients and matched healthy donors. The paper as a whole reports these results and caveats: Shorter templates might have been favored by PCR, but patient and control samples were amplified and corrected together, so both groups would have been affected equally by any skew. Naive, central memory and regulatory TCRB repertoires appeared to be more similar among patients than among healthy donors. Because cDNA was sequenced instead of genomic DNA, activated cells with high expression could be over-represented, although the groups did not differ in activation or CD3 levels. At VDJ recombination sites, patients with type 1 diabetes made fewer insertions and deleted more nucleotides, a pattern implying thymic rearrangement abnormalities. Type 1 diabetes patients showed a moderate but significant shortening of TCRB CDR3 length in all four CD4+ subsets. Because small numbers of individuals were included in the HLA sub-analyses, any influence of HLA type on TCRB rearrangement was left unresolved.

Each donor gave one peripheral blood draw, roughly 120 mL on average, collected into heparinised tubes. Using a panel that included CD45RO, CCR7, CD25, CD127, CD95 and CD27, naive, central memory, regulatory and stem cell-like memory CD4+ T cells were sorted on a BD FACSAria II. Every sorted population had a purity above 95%. Right away, PBMCs were isolated by Lymphoprep density gradient centrifugation and were stained directly, with no culture step. Samples were stained and sorted in pairs, with one healthy donor and one patient per experiment, so that batch effects were minimized. V loses 5 bases, J loses 2 bases, and the germline ends lie 16 bases apart. The CDR3 spans 16 residues, from the cysteine through the phenylalanine. Only CDR3 DNA remains: 48 bases, in frame from the first base. Reading the germline V gene gives CDR1 MGHRA and CDR2 YSYEKL. This clone was seen a handful of times. This receptor's antigen is unknown. Per-base qualities were not stored, and no clone one base away is much larger.

The entire isolated RNA was reverse transcribed using the High Capacity cDNA Reverse Transcription Kit, and thus expressed TCRB transcripts were sequenced. Naive, central memory and regulatory T cell samples underwent deep immunoSEQ sequencing, averaging around 4 million total reads per sample. Sorted cells were lysed in RLT buffer, and RNA was extracted using DNase-treated RNeasy Micro or Mini kits according to cell number. To prevent cross-contamination, each cell subset was processed individually, whereas patient and healthy donor samples were processed jointly. Using the immunoSEQ multiplex PCR, TCRB sequences were amplified from cDNA into 87-bp fragments spanning the CDR3 region. Sequencing of the amplicons was done on the Illumina HiSeq platform. Under the source paper's analysis protocol: Synthetic template baselines were used to correct PCR bias computationally, reads within Hamming distance 2 were collapsed together, and singletons that could not be merged were discarded. Reads were aligned to IMGT to assign V, D and J genes, CDR3 length, and insertions or deletions at six rearrangement sites. Within each subset, clonotype counts were normalized to sorted cell number, after which true diversity and Gini coefficients were computed with the tcR R package. The overlap coefficient, calculated on TCRB nucleotide sequences, was used to quantify repertoire sharing. Out-of-frame TCRB sequences from naive cells were analyzed to stand in for the pre-selection repertoire. TCRdb carries this immuneACCESS record with in-frame sequences only. Its versions omit some clonotypes, under half of them owing to an unresolved V gene in the studies checked, with the rest unexplained. V and J calls and clone size come straight from that table; D and trimming were deduced from the DNA. This sample has over 200,000 clones in its table, and roughly a tenth of those were observed once. The leading ten clones occupy around 0.017% of the sample.

The chain couples TRBV4-1 to TRBJ2-4; no confident D gene assignment can be made. Material: naive CD4+ T cells from blood. The cell subset or site label of this sample denotes: true naive CD4+ T cells. The TCR comes from a man aged 25-45 years with type 1 diabetes. The bases read TGCGCCAGCAGCAACCCGGTGGTCGACACCAAAAACATTCAGTACTTC. Its product reads: CASSNPVVDTKNIQYF.